The 15 T cell receptor beta chains listed next were all sequenced from one sample in a study of blood T cell repertoires in COVID-19. Clones were sequenced by immunoSEQ multiplex PCR, and TCRdb holds only the in-frame ones, with some missing. The sample holds 200,000 to 250,000 clones; 70% to 90% are singletons and the top ten take under 4%. Source material: peripheral blood. These receptors all stem from a man between 18 and 29 years old with active or convalescent COVID-19.

The rearrangement links TRBV18 to TRBJ2-6, with TRBD2 matching 7 bases. With 8 bases clipped from V and 13 bases from J, the junction kept 11 bases outside the gene matches. The CDR3 contains 13 residues. In germline, CDR1 is KGHSH, CDR2 LQKENI. CDR3 sequence: CASARGGMRVLTF. CDR3 coding DNA: TGTGCCAGCGCACGCGGGGGAATGAGAGTCCTGACTTTC.

The chain uses TRBV24-1 and TRBJ2-5; TRBD2 is a possible D gene (6 bases). Germline V gene data show CDR1 as KGHDR and CDR2 as SFDVKD. The CDR3 is 13 residues long. Trimming stripped 6 bases from V and 0 bases from J, with 7 bases between. The CDR3 DNA sequence: TGTGCCACCAGTCGGGGGTACCAAGAGACCCAGTACTTC. Encoded protein: CATSRGYQETQYF.

The V and J genes are TRBV7-9 and TRBJ2-4, with 15 bases aligning to TRBD2. J gave up 6 bases and V 1 base, and 1 base lay outside the gene matches. Germline assignment: CDR1 SEHNR and CDR2 FQNEAQ (reference sequence). The CDR3 has 16 residues. Here the CDR3 DNA reads TGTGCCAGCAGCTTAGGGGGACTAGCGGGAGGAAACATTCAGTACTTC. As protein: CASSLGGLAGGNIQYF.

V is TRBV9 and J is TRBJ2-3; 8 nucleotides line up with TRBD2. This CDR3 region has 16 residues. In germline, CDR1 is SGDLS, CDR2 YYNGEE. With V trimmed by 0 bases and J by 3 bases, 6 bases remained unmatched. In DNA, the CDR3 is TGTGCCAGCAGCGTAGAAGATCGGGGGGGAACAGATACGCAGTATTTT. Translation gives CASSVEDRGGTDTQYF. The full variable domain, in which reference TRBV9 and TRBJ2-3 provide the parts outside the CDR3, is DSGVTQTPKHLITATGQRVTLRCSPRSGDLSVYWYQQSLDQGLQFLIQYYNGEERAKGNILERFSAQQFPDLHSELNLSSLELGDSALYFCASSVEDRGGTDTQYFGPGTRLTVL.

This clone came up once. The genes are TRBV10-3 and TRBJ2-3; 9 bases align to TRBD2. The CDR3 extends over 14 amino acids. V was pared by 7 bases and J by 6 bases, with 8 bases of the junction left unmatched. Germline CDR1 ENHRY, CDR2 SYGVKD. CDR3 protein: CAITPGLAGDTQYF. For the CDR3, the DNA is TGTGCCATCACCCCGGGACTAGCCGGGGATACGCAGTATTTT.

CDR3 sequence: CASSQEGRRDQPQHF. The DNA of the CDR3 is TGTGCCAGCAGCCAAGAGGGGAGAAGGGATCAGCCCCAGCATTTT. V is TRBV3-1 (or the pseudogene TRBV3-2) and J is TRBJ1-5; no reliable D call. Germline CDR1 and CDR2: LGHDT and YNNKEL (reference sequence). CDR3 size: 15 residues. V gave up 0 bases and J gave up 5 bases, with 11 bases separating them.

This rearrangement joins TRBV18 to TRBJ2-5; possible D gene TRBD1, 5 bases. CDR3 size: 14 residues. CDR1 KGHSH and CDR2 LQKENI come from the germline V gene. V lost 2 bases, J lost 1 base, and 8 bases lay in between. CDR3 sequence: CASSPRQIQETQYF. The CDR3 DNA is TGTGCCAGCTCACCAAGACAGATCCAAGAGACCCAGTACTTC.

V gene TRBV5-1 combines with J gene TRBJ1-4; tentative D call: TRBD1 (5 bases). This CDR3 contains 19 residues. CDR1 is SGHRS, CDR2 YFSETQ, per germline. V was cut by 0 bases and J by 0 bases, with 18 bases left in between. CDR3 region: CASSLVRVSYPATNEKLFF. CDR3 coding DNA: TGCGCCAGCAGCTTGGTCAGGGTGTCGTACCCCGCAACTAATGAAAAACTGTTTTTT.

The rearrangement links TRBV11-1 to TRBJ1-6; 11 bases align to TRBD1. This CDR3 is built from 16 residues. Germline V gene lookup returns CDR1 SGHAT and CDR2 FQDESV (reference sequence). V lost 5 bases, J lost 6 bases, and 6 bases stayed unmatched. The CDR3 bases are TGTGCCAGCAGCCCGACCGGGACAGGGGGTAATTCACCCCTCCACTTT. This codes for CASSPTGTGGNSPLHF.

The V call is TRBV18, the J call TRBJ1-2, with no clear D. Germline values: CDR1 KGHSH, CDR2 LQKENI. The V end was cut by 1 base, the J end by 0 bases, with 6 bases between. CDR3 size: 14 residues. The CDR3 sequence is CASSPQRANYGYTF. Written as DNA, the CDR3 is TGTGCCAGCTCACCACAGAGAGCTAACTATGGCTACACCTTC.

This sequence joins TRBV11-2 and TRBJ2-1, with no clear D. The CDR3 runs to 12 residues. The germline V gene has CDR1 SGHAT and CDR2 FQNNGV. V lost 5 bases and J 7 bases, leaving 9 bases between the germline ends. CDR3 sequence: CASSPGLNEQFF. The CDR3 DNA follows: TGTGCCAGCAGCCCCGGTCTGAATGAGCAGTTCTTC.

This rearrangement joins TRBV27 to TRBJ1-1; D is undetermined. The CDR3 totals 17 residues. Germline values: CDR1 MNHEY, CDR2 SMNVEV (reference sequence). V dropped 2 bases and J dropped 1 base, with 17 bases sitting between them. As DNA, the CDR3 is TGTGCCAGCAGTTTAAAAATTGTAAGGGAGACGAACACTGAAGCTTTCTTT. Amino acids: CASSLKIVRETNTEAFF.

The chain uses TRBV3-1 (or the pseudogene TRBV3-2) and TRBJ1-3; no reliable D call. The germline CDR1 and CDR2 sequences are LGHDT and YNNKEL (reference sequence). This CDR3 has 16 residues. Trimming removed 1 base at V and 3 bases at J, with 13 bases between. The CDR3 DNA is TGTGCCAGCAGCCAAGGCCCACTCGTTCGTGGAAACACCATATATTTT. This codes for CASSQGPLVRGNTIYF.

This rearrangement joins TRBV28 to TRBJ2-1; weak D call: TRBD2 (5 bases). Deletions cut 5 bases from V and 7 bases from J, with 18 bases between. The CDR3 runs to 15 residues. Germline loops: CDR1 MDHEN, CDR2 SYDVKM. DNA for the CDR3: TGTGCCAGCAGTGAAGGACTCCGTGCGGTGAATGAGCAGTTCTTC. It specifies CASSEGLRAVNEQFF.

The chain has TRBV5-1 and TRBJ2-5; tentatively, D is TRBD1 (6 bases). The CDR3 is 15 residues long. Between the trimmed V and J ends, which lost 4 bases and 7 bases, there was a span of 20 bases. In germline, CDR1 is SGHRS, CDR2 YFSETQ. CDR3: CASSDQGQSMGTQYF. Here the CDR3 DNA reads TGCGCCAGCAGCGATCAGGGACAATCGATGGGGACCCAGTACTTC.